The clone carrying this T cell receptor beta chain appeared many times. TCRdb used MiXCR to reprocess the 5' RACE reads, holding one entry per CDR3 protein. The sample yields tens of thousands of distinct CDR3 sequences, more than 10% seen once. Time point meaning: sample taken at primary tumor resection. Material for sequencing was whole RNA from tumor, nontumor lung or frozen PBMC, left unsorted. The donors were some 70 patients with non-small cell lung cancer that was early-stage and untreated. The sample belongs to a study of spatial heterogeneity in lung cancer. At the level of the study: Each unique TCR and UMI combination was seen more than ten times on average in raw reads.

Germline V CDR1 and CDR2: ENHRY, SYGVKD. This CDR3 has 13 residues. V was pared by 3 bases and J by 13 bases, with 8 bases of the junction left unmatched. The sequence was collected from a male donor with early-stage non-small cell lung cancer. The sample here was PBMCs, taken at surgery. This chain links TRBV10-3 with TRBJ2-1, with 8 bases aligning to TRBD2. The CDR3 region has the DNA TGTGCCATCAGTGAACCTACCGGGACTAGTCAGTTCTTC. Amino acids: CAISEPTGTSQFF.